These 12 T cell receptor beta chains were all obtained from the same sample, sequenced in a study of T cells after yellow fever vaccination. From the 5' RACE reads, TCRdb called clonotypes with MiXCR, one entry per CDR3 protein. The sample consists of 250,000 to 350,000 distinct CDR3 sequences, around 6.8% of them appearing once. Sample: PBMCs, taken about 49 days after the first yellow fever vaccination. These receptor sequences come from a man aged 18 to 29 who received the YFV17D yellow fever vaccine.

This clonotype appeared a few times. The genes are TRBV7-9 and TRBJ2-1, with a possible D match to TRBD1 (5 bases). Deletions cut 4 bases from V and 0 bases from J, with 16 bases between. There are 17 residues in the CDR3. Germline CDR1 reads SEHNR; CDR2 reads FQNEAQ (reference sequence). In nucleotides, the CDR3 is TGTGCCAGCAGCTCAACAATAACAGGACGCTCCTACAATGAGCAGTTCTTC. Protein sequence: CASSSTITGRSYNEQFF.

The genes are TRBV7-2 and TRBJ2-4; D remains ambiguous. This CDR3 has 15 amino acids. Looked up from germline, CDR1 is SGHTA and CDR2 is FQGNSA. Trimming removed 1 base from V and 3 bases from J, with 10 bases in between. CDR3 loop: CASSLGLVVKNIQYF. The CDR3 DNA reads TGTGCCAGCAGCTTAGGCTTAGTTGTCAAAAACATTCAGTACTTC.

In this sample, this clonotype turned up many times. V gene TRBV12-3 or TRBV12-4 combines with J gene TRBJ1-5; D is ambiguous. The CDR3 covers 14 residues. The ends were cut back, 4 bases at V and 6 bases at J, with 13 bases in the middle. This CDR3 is CASSSRQVAQPQHF. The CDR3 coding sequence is TGTGCCAGCAGTTCCCGCCAGGTAGCTCAGCCCCAGCATTTT.

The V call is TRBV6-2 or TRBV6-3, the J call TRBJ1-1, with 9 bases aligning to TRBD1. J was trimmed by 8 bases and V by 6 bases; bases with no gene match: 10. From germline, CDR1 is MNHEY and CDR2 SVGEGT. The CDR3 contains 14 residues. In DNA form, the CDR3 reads TGTGCCAGCAGCCGTGGGACAGGGTCTTCCGAAGCTTTCTTT. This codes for CASSRGTGSSEAFF.

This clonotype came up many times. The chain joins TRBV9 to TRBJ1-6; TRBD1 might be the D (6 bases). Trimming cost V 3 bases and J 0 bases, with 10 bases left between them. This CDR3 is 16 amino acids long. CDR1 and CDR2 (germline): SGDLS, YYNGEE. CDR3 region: CASSGTGSSYNSPLHF. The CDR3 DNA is TGTGCCAGCAGCGGAACAGGGAGCTCCTATAATTCACCCCTCCACTTT.

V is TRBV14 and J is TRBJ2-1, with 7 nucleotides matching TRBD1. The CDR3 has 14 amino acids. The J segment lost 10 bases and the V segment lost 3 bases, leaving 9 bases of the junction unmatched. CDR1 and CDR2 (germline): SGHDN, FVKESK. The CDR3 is CASSHLITTGEQFF. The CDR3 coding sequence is TGTGCCAGCAGCCATTTAATCACGACAGGGGAGCAGTTCTTC. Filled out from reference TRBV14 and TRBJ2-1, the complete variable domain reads EAGVTQFPSHSVIEKGQTVTLRCDPISGHDNLYWYRRVMGKEIKFLLHFVKESKQDESGMPNNRFLAERTGGTYSTLKVQPAELEDSGVYFCASSHLITTGEQFFGPGTRLTVL.

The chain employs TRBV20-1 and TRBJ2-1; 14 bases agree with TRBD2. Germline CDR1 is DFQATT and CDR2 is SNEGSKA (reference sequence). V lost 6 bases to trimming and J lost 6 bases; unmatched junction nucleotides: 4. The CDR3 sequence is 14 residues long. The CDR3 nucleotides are TGCAGTGCCCGACTAGCGGGGGGGCTCAATGAGCAGTTCTTC. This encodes CSARLAGGLNEQFF.

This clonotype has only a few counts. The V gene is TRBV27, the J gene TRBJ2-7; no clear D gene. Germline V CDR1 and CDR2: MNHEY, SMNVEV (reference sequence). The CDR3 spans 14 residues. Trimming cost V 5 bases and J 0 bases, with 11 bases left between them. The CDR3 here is CASSPLKSSYEQYV. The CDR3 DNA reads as TGTGCCAGCAGTCCCCTCAAGAGCTCCTACGAGCAGTACGTC.

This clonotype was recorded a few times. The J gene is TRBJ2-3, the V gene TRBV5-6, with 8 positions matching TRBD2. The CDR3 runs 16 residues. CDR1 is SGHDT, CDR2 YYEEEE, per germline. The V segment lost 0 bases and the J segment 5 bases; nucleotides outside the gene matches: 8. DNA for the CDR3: TGTGCCAGCAGCTTGGCGGAAGCGGGGGCCAGAGATACGCAGTATTTT. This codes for CASSLAEAGARDTQYF.

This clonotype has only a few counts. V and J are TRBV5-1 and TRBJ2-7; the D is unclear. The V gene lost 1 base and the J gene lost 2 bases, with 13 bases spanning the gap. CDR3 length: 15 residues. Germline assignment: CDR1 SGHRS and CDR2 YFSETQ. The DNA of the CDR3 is TGCGCCAGCAGCTTGAGGGCAGCAACTACCTACGAGCAGTACTTC. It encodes CASSLRAATTYEQYF.

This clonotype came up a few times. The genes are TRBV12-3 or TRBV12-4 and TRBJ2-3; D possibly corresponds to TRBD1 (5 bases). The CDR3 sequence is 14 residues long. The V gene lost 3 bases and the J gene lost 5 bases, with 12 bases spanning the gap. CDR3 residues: CASSFLARVDTQYF. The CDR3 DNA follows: TGTGCCAGCAGTTTCCTCGCCAGGGTAGATACGCAGTATTTT.

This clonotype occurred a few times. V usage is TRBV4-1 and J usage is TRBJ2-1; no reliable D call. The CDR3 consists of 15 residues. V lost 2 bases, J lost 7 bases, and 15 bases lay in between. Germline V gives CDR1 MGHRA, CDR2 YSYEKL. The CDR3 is CASSQPLRYGNEQFF. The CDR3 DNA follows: TGCGCCAGCAGCCAACCCCTTCGATACGGAAATGAGCAGTTCTTC.